The rows below give T cell receptor beta chains drawn from one sample of a study of blood T cell repertoires in COVID-19. Method: immunoSEQ multiplex PCR; TCRdb's copy keeps in-frame clones and lacks some. The sample shows approximately 180,000 clones, more than 75% of them seen only once. The sequencing sample was made of peripheral blood. These receptor sequences come from a man aged 35 to 55 with active or convalescent COVID-19. Each CDR3 is given with its conserved first and last residue. The D gene is left open where the match is weak. Size tells how often a clone was seen (once, few, many) or the class of an expanded clone, and some rows leave it out.

abundance | d_gene | j_gene | v_gene | CDR3nt | CDR3aa
. | . | TRBJ1-6 | TRBV3-1/TRBV3-2 | TGTGCCAGCAGCCAAGAGTGGGGAGCTGCTATTTCACCCCTCCACTTT | CASSQEWGAAISPLHF
. | TRBD1 | TRBJ1-3 | TRBV5-5 | TGTGCCAGCAGCGCGGACAGGGGGCCTGGAAACACCATATATTTT | CASSADRGPGNTIYF
. | TRBD2 | TRBJ2-1 | TRBV19 | TGTGCCAGTAGTGTCGTGGGGGGGTCTCTGTTCTTC | CASSVVGGSLFF
. | TRBD1 | TRBJ2-3 | TRBV25-1 | TGTGCCAGCGGAAGACAGGGGGCAAGCACAGATACGCAGTATTTT | CASGRQGASTDTQYF
. | TRBD2 | TRBJ2-5 | TRBV5-6 | TGTGCCAGCAGCTTGTTAGGGGAGGGAGGGCAAGAGACCCAGTACTTC | CASSLLGEGGQETQYF
. | TRBD1 | TRBJ1-2 | TRBV29-1 | TGCAGCGCCGGGACAGCCACTAACTATGGCTACACCTTC | CSAGTATNYGYTF
. | . | TRBJ2-2 | TRBV6-1 | TGTGCCAGCAGTGAGTTCCCTGGAGGCCTGTTTTTT | CASSEFPGGLFF
. | . | TRBJ1-4 | TRBV3-1/TRBV3-2 | TGTGCCAGCAGCCAAACTTATGAAAAACTGTTTTTT | CASSQTYEKLFF
. | TRBD1 | TRBJ1-2 | TRBV28 | TGTGCCAGCAGTCCCAGACAGGGTTTCAACTATGGCTACACCTTC | CASSPRQGFNYGYTF
. | TRBD1 | TRBJ1-5 | TRBV27 | TGTGCCAGCAGTCGAACAGGGGGCGATCAGCCCCAGCATTTT | CASSRTGGDQPQHF
. | . | TRBJ1-1 | TRBV10-1 | TGCGCCAGCAGTGACAGGTCCCGGACTGAAGCTTTCTTT | CASSDRSRTEAFF
. | . | TRBJ1-2 | TRBV19 | TGTGCCAGTAGTCCCACTCTAAACTATGGCTACACCTTC | CASSPTLNYGYTF
. | TRBD1 | TRBJ2-3 | TRBV5-4 | TGTGCCAGCAGCCTGACAGGGACAGGGGCGTTCATGGGCACAGATACGCAGTATTTT | CASSLTGTGAFMGTDTQYF
. | . | TRBJ2-1 | TRBV3-1/TRBV3-2 | TGTGCCAGCAGCCAAGAGGTCAGTCAGGTCGATGAGCAGTTCTTC | CASSQEVSQVDEQFF
. | TRBD2 | TRBJ2-7 | TRBV7-9 | TGTGCCAGCAGCCACCGCGGGGGGCCCCCGGACGAGCAGTACTTC | CASSHRGGPPDEQYF
. | . | TRBJ1-2 | TRBV30 | TGTGCCTGGGGGGACAATGGCTACACCTTC | CAWGDNGYTF
many | TRBD1 | TRBJ1-1 | TRBV10-2 | TGCGCCAGCACCCTAGGACAGGGGGCTGTTGAAGCTTTCTTT | CASTLGQGAVEAFF
. | . | TRBJ2-5 | TRBV6-4 | TGTGCCAGCAGTGAGAGGGCGCAAGAGACCCAGTACTTC | CASSERAQETQYF
. | . | TRBJ1-1 | TRBV5-1 | TGCGCCAGCAGCTCGACAGGTTTGAACACTGAAGCTTTCTTT | CASSSTGLNTEAFF
. | . | TRBJ1-1 | TRBV2 | TGTGCCACCCGAGGGGGGGGGCGGAAGAACACTGAAGCTTTCTTT | CATRGGGRKNTEAFF
. | . | TRBJ1-3 | TRBV7-9 | TGTGCCAGCACCTTCCAAGGGGGGGTTGGAAACACCATATATTTT | CASTFQGGVGNTIYF
. | TRBD2 | TRBJ2-7 | TRBV6-5 | TGTGCCAGCAGTTCCCCCTCGATAAGGGAGGGCGAGCAGTACTTC | CASSSPSIREGEQYF
. | . | TRBJ1-2 | TRBV29-1 | TGCAGCGCTCACCTGGGGGGATATGGCTACACCTTC | CSAHLGGYGYTF
. | TRBD2 | TRBJ2-5 | TRBV3-1/TRBV3-2 | TGTGCCAGCAGCCACCCAAGCGGGAGGGCCAGGGAGACCCAGTACTTC | CASSHPSGRARETQYF
once | . | TRBJ2-2 | TRBV3-1/TRBV3-2 | TGTGCCAGCAGCCAAGATCCGGGGACCGGGGAGCTGTTTTTT | CASSQDPGTGELFF
few | TRBD1 | TRBJ2-7 | TRBV14 | TGTGCCAGCAGCCAAGAACAGGGGAGATACGAGCAGTACTTC | CASSQEQGRYEQYF
. | . | TRBJ2-2 | TRBV29-1 | TGCAGCGTGGGTACAGGGAACACCGGGGAGCTGTTTTTT | CSVGTGNTGELFF
. | TRBD1 | TRBJ1-5 | TRBV19 | TGTGCCAGTCGCGAGCGGACAGGGGGCGGTCAGCCCCAGCATTTT | CASRERTGGGQPQHF
. | TRBD2 | TRBJ2-7 | TRBV9 | TGTGCCAGCAGCGTAGCTGCGGGAGGGCCCTACGAGCAGTACTTC | CASSVAAGGPYEQYF
. | TRBD1 | TRBJ2-7 | TRBV19 | TGTGCCAGTAGTAGAACACAGGGGGCGACATACTACGAGCAGTACTTC | CASSRTQGATYYEQYF
. | . | TRBJ2-5 | TRBV3-1/TRBV3-2 | TGTGCCAGCAGCCAAGTGGGGGGTTTTAAGACCCAGTACTTC | CASSQVGGFKTQYF